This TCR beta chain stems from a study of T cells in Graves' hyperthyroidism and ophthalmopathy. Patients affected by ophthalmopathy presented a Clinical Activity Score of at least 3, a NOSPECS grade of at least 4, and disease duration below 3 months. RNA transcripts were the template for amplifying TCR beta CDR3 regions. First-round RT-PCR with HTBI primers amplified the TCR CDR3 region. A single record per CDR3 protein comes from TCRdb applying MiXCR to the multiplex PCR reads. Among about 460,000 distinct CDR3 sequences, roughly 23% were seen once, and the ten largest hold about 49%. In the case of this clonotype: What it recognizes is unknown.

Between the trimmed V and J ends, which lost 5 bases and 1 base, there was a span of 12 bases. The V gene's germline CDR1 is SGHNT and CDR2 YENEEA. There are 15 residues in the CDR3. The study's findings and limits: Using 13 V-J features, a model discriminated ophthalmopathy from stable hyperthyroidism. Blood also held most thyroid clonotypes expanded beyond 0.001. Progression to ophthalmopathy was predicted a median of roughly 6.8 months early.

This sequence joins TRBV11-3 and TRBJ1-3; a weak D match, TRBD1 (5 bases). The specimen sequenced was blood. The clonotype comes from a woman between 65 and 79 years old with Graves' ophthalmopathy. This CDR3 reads CASSPTWGSGNTIYF. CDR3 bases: TGTGCCAGCAGCCCTACGTGGGGGTCTGGAAACACCATATATTTT. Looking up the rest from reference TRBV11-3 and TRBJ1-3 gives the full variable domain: EAGVVQSPRYKIIEKKQPVAFWCNPISGHNTLYWYLQNLGQGPELLIRYENEEAVDDSQLPKDRFSAERLKGVDSTLKIQPAELGDSAVYLCASSPTWGSGNTIYFGEGSWLTVV.